This TCR beta chain was captured in a study of human T cells and chemical hapten exposure. Study as a whole: Diphenylcyclopropenone was applied weekly to patients' scalps across the roughly 24-week study.

This clonotype occurred a few times. The antigen is undetermined. Individual cDNA molecules (in the library) carried attached unique molecular identifiers. In the authors' workflow: Per-sample TCR counts ranged from about 23,224 to 750,000, median roughly 96,000. TCRdb reanalysed the RACE reads using MiXCR and keeps one entry per CDR3 protein. TCRdb, rather than the study authors, made the V and J calls. The sample contains roughly 360,000 distinct CDR3 sequences, approximately 5% of which appear only once. This CDR3 has 15 amino acids. V gave up 6 bases and J gave up 9 bases, with 21 bases separating them. Study-wide findings and caveats: The study found expanded TCRs formed significantly more large CDR3 similarity clusters than controls.

Indicated time point: patch test 1, 2 weeks after DPC sensitization. Stated treatment: therapeutic diphenylcyclopropenone sensitization with weekly scalp DPC. V is TRBV12-3 or TRBV12-4 and J is TRBJ2-1; either TRBD1 or TRBD2 may fit D (6 bases each). Sequenced material: whole blood, taken in connection with sensitization to the hapten diphenylcyclopropenone (DPC). This TCR was sampled from a woman between 50 and 59 years old with alopecia areata. Some clones in this sample may be carry-over from other donors' samples. The CDR3 protein is CASSIGGGRTIEQFF. DNA for the CDR3: TGTGCCAGCAGCATAGGAGGGGGGCGTACAATTGAGCAGTTCTTC.